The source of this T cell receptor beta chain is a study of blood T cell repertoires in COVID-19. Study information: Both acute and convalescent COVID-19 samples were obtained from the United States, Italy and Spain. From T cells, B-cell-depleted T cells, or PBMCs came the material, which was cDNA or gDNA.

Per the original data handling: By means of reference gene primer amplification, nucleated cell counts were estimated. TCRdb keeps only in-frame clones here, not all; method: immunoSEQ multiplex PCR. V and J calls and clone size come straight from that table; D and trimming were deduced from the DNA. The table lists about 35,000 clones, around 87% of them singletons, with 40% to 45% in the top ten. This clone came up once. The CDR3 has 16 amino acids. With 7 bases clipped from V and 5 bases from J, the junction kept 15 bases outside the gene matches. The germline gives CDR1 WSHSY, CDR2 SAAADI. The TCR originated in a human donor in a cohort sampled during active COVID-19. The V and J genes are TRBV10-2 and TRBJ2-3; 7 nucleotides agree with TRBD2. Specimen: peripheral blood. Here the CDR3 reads CASTIHSSGGGDTQYF. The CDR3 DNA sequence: TGCGCCAGCACCATCCACTCTTCGGGGGGAGGAGATACGCAGTATTTT.